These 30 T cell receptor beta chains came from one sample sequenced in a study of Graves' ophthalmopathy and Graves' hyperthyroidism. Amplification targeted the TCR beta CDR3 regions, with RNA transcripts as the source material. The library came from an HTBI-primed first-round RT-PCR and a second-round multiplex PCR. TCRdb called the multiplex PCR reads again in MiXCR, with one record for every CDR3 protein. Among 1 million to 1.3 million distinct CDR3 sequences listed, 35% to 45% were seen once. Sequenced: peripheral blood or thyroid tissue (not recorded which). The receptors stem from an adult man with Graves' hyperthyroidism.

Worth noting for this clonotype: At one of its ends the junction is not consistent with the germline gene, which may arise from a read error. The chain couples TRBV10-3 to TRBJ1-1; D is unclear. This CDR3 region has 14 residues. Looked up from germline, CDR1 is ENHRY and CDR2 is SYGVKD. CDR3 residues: CAISDDAEITEAFF. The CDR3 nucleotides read TGTGCGATCAGTGATGATGCCGAAATCACTGAAGCTTTCTTT.

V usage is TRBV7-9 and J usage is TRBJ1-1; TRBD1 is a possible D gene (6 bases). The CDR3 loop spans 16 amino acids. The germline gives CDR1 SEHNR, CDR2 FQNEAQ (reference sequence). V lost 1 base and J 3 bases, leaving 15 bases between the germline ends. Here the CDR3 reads CASSLVATAGDTEAFF. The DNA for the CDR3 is TGTGCCAGCAGCTTAGTCGCCACCGCAGGGGACACTGAAGCTTTCTTT.

In DNA form, the CDR3 reads TGTGCCAGCAGCTTGGGGGACAGAGGAGATGAAAAACTGTTTTTT. Protein: CASSLGDRGDEKLFF. This sequence joins TRBV7-8 and TRBJ1-4, with TRBD1 matching over 7 bases. The V gene's germline CDR1 is SGHVS and CDR2 FQNEAQ. V lost 3 bases and J lost 6; bases outside the gene matches: 7. There are 15 residues in the CDR3. The full variable domain, rest sourced from reference TRBV7-8 and TRBJ1-4, is GAGVSQSPRYKVAKRGQDVALRCDPISGHVSLFWYQQALGQGPEFLTYFQNEAQLDKSGLPSDRFFAERPEGSVSTLKIQRTQQEDSAVYLCASSLGDRGDEKLFFGSGTQLSVL.

In DNA, the CDR3 is TGTGCCAGCAGTGTAAATACAGACAGGGGAGCTTTCTTT. Protein sequence: CASSVNTDRGAFF. The chain couples TRBV25-1 to TRBJ1-1; 8 bases fit TRBD1. This CDR3 region has 13 residues. J gave up 10 bases and V 4 bases, and 8 bases lay outside the gene matches. The germline V gene encodes CDR1 MGHDK and CDR2 SYGVNS.

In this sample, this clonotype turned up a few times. CDR3 nucleotide sequence: TGTGCCAGCAGCAAAAACCCGGGTACAGTGAGATCTTTCTTT. It is translated as CASSKNPGTVRSFF. The chain has TRBV6-2 or TRBV6-3 and TRBJ1-1; D remains ambiguous. Germline CDR1 MNHEY, CDR2 SVGEGT. The V end lost 6 bases, the J end lost 12 bases, and 23 bases lay between the germline ends. The CDR3 has 14 residues.

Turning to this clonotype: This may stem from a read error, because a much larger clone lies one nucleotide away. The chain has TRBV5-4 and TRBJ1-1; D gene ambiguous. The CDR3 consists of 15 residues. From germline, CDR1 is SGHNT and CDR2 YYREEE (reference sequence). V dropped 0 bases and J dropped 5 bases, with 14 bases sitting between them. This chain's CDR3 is CASSLVDFLGTEAFF. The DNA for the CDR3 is TGTGCCAGCAGCTTGGTGGACTTTCTGGGTACTGAAGCTTTCTTT.

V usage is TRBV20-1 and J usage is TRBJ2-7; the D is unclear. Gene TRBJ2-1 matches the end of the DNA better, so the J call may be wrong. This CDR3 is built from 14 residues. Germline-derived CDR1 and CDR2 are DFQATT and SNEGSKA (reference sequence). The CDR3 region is CSAEDQYSYNEQFF. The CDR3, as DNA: TGCAGTGCTGAGGACCAATACTCCTACAATGAGCAGTTCTTC.

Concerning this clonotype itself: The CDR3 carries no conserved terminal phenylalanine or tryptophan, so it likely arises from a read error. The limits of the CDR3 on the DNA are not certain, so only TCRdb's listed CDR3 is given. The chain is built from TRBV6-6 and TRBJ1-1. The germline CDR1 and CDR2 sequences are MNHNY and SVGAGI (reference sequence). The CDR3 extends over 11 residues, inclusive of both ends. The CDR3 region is CASSATGTSFY.

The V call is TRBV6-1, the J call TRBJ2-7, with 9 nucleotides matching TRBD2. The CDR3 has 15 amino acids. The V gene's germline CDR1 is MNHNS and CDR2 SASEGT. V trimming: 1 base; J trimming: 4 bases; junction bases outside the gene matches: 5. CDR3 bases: TGTGCCAGCAGTGAAGATAGCGGGAGTGTATACGAGCAGTACTTC. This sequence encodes CASSEDSGSVYEQYF.

CDR3 nucleotides: TGTGCCAGCAGCCAGACCCCAACCAAAGGGGCGTATGAAAAACTGTTTTTT. Encoded protein: CASSQTPTKGAYEKLFF. The rearrangement links TRBV5-4 to TRBJ1-4; perhaps TRBD1 as D (5 bases). Germline CDR1 SGHNT, CDR2 YYREEE (reference sequence). This CDR3 comprises 17 residues. Trimming shortened V by 4 bases and J by 6 bases, and 22 bases separated the two germline ends.

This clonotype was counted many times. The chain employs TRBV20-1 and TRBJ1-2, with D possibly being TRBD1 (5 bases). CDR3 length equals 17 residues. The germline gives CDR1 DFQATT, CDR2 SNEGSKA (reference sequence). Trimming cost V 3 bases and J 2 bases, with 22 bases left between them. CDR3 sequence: CSARSGTATEVNYGYTF. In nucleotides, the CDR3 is TGCAGTGCTAGGTCCGGGACTGCAACCGAGGTCAACTATGGCTACACCTTC.

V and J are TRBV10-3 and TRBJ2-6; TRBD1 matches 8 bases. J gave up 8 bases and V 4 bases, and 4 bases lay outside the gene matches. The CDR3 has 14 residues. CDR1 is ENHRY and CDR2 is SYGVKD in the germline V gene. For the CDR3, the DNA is TGTGCCATCAGTGCCTCAGGGGGCTCCAACGTCCTGACTTTC. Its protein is CAISASGGSNVLTF.

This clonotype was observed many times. The CDR3 sequence: CATSRDLGQHQETQYF. CDR3 nucleotide sequence: TGTGCCACCAGCAGGGACCTGGGACAACACCAAGAGACCCAGTACTTC. This chain uses TRBV15 with TRBJ2-5; D perhaps matches TRBD1 (6 bases). Trimming removed 3 bases at V and 0 bases at J, with 14 bases between. CDR1 is LNHNV, CDR2 YYDKDF, per germline (reference sequence). The CDR3 length is 16 residues.

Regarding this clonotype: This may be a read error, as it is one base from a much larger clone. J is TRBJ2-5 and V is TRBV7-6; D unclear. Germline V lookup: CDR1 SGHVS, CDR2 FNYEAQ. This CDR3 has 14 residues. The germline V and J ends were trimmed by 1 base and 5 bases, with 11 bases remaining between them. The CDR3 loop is CASSLGNMVETQYF. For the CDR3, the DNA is TGTGCCAGCAGCTTAGGGAACATGGTGGAGACCCAGTACTTC.

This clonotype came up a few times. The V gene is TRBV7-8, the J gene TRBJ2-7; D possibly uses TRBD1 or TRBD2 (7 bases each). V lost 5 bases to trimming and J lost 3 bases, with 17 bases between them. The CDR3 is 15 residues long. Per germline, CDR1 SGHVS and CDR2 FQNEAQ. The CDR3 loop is CASSGGRGPSYEQYF. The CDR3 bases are TGTGCCAGCAGCGGGGGGAGGGGGCCAAGCTACGAGCAGTACTTC.

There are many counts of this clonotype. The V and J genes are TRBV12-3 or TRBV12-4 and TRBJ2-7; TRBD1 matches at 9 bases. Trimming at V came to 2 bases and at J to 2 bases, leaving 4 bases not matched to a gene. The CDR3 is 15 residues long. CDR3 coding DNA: TGTGCCAGCAGTTTAAAGGGACAGGGTCCCTACGAGCAGTACTTC. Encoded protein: CASSLKGQGPYEQYF.

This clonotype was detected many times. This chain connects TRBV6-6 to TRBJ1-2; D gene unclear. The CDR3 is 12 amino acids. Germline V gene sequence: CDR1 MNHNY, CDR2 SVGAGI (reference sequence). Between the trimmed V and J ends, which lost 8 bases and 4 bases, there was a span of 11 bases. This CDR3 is CASGQSIYGYTF. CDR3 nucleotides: TGTGCCAGCGGCCAGTCGATCTATGGCTACACCTTC.

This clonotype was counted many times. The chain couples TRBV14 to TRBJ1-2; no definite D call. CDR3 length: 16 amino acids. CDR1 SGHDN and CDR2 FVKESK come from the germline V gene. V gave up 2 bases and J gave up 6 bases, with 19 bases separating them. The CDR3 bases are TGTGCCAGCAGCCAACATGGTTTCCTCGGTACGGATGGCTACACCTTC. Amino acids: CASSQHGFLGTDGYTF.

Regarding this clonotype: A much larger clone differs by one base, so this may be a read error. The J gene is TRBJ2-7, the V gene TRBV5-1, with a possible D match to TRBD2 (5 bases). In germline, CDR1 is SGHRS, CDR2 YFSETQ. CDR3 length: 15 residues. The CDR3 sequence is CTSSLVTAENYEQYF. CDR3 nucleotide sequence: TGCACCAGCAGCTTGGTTACAGCGGAGAACTACGAGCAGTACTTC.

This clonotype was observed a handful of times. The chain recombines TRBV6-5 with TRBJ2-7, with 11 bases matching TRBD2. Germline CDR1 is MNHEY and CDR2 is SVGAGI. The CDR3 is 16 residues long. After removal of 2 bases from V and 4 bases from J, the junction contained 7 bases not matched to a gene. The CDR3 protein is CASSYPVPSGRYEQYF. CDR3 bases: TGTGCCAGCAGTTACCCGGTGCCTAGCGGGAGGTACGAGCAGTACTTC.

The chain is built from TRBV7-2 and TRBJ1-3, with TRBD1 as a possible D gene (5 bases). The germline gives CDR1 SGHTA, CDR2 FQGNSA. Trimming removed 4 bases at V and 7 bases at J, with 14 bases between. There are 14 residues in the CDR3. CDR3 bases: TGTGCCAGCAGCTCGGGGGAGAGTCGGAACACCATATATTTT. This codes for CASSSGESRNTIYF.

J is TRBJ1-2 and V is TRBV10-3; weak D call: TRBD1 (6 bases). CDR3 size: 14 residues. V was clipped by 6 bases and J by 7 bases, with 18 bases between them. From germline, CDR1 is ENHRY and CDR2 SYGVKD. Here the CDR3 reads CAISGLRQDRGYTF. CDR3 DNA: TGTGCCATCAGCGGTCTAAGACAGGACCGTGGCTACACCTTC.

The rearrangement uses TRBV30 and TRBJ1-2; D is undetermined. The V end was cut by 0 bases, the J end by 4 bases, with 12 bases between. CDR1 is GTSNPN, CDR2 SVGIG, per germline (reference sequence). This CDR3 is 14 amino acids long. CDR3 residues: CAWSVMVGSYGYTF. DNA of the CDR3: TGTGCCTGGAGTGTAATGGTCGGATCCTATGGCTACACCTTC.

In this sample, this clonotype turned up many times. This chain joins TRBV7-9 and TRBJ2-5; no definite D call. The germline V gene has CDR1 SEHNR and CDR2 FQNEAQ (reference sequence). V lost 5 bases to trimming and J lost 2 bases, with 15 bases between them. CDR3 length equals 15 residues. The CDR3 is CASSRANPGQETQYF. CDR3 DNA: TGTGCCAGCAGCCGCGCTAACCCAGGACAAGAGACCCAGTACTTC.

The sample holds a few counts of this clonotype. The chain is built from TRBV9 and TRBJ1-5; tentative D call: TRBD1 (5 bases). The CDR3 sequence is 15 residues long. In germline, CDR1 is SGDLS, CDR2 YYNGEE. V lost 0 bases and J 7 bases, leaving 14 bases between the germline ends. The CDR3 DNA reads TGTGCCAGCAGCGTAGATGAAGGGGTCCGGCAGCCCCAGCATTTT. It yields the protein CASSVDEGVRQPQHF. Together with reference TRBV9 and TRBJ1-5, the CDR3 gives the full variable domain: DSGVTQTPKHLITATGQRVTLRCSPRSGDLSVYWYQQSLDQGLQFLIQYYNGEERAKGNILERFSAQQFPDLHSELNLSSLELGDSALYFCASSVDEGVRQPQHFGDGTRLSIL.

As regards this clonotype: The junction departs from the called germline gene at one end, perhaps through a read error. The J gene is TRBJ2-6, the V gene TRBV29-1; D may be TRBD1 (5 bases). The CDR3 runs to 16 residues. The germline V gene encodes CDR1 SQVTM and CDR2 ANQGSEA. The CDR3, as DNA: TGCAGCGTTGAGGGGCAGGCGGAATCTGGGGCTAACGTCCTGACTTTC. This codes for CSVEGQAESGANVLTF.

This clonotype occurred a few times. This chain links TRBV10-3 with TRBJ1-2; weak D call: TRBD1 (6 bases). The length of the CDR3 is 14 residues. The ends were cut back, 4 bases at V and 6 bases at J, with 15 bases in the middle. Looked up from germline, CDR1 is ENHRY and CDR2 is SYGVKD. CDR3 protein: CAISGQGQGNGYTF. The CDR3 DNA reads TGTGCCATCAGTGGTCAAGGGCAGGGGAATGGCTACACCTTC.

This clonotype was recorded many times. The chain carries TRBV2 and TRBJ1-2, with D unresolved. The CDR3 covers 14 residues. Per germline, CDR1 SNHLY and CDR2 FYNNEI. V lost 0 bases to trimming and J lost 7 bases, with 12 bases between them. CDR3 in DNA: TGTGCCAGCAGTGAAGCGTCGTGGGTTGGTGGCTACACCTTC. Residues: CASSEASWVGGYTF.

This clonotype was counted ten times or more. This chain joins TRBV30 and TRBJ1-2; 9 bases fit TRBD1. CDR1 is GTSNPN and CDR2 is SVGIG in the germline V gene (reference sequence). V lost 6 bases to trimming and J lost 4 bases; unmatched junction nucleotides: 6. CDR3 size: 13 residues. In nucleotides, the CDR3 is TGTGCCTGTCTTGGACAGGGGCTCTATGGCTACACCTTC. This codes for CACLGQGLYGYTF.

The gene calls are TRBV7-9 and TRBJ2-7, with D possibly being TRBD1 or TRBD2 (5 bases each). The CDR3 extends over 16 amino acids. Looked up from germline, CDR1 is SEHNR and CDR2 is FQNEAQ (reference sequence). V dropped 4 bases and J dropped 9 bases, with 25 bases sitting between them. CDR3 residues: CASSSARGAGSQWQYF. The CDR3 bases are TGTGCCAGCAGCTCAGCGAGGGGCGCTGGGTCCCAGTGGCAGTACTTC.